This T cell receptor (beta chain) was sequenced for a study of blood T cell repertoires in COVID-19. Study background: Collection of acute and convalescent COVID-19 samples took place in the United States, Italy and Spain. The analysed material was cDNA or gDNA that came from T cells, B-cell-depleted T cells, or PBMCs.

Profiling relied on immunoSEQ multiplex PCR, and the TCRdb table lists in-frame clones only, not all of them. The table shows 200,000 to 250,000 clones, with 80% to 85% occurring only once. Germline V gene data show CDR1 as SGHAT and CDR2 as FQNNGV. The V gene lost 5 bases and the J gene lost 2 bases, with 6 bases spanning the gap. The CDR3 is made up of 13 amino acids. The Seattle site enrolled patients during active infection and followed them longitudinally. The receptor's source is a woman over 75 with COVID-19, enrolled during active disease. The chain recombines TRBV11-2 with TRBJ2-2; D gene ambiguous. The sequenced sample consisted of peripheral blood. For the CDR3, the DNA is TGTGCCAGCAGCAAGACTAACACCGGGGAGCTGTTTTTT. Its protein product is CASSKTNTGELFF.